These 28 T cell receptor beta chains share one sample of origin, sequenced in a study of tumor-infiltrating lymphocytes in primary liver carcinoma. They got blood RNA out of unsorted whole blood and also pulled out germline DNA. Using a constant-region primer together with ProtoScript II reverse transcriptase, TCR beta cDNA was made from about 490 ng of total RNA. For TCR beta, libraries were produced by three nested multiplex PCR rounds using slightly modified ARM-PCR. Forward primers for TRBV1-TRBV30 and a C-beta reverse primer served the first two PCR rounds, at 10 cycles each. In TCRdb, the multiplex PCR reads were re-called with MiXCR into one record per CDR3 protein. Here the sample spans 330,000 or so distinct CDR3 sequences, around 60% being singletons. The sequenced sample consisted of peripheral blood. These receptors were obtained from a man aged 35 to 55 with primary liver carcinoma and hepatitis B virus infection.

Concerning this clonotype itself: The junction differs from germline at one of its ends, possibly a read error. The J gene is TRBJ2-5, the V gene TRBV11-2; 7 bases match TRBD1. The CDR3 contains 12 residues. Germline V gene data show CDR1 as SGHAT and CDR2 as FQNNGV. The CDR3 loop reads CASGSQGETQCF. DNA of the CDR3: TGTGCCAGCGGCTCTCAGGGGGAGACCCAGTGCTTC.

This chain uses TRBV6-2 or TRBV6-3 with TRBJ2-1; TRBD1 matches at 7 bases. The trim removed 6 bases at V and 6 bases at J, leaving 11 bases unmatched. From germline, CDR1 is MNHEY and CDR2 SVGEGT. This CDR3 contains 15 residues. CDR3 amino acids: CASSAQGQYFNEQFF. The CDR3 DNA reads TGTGCCAGCAGCGCCCAGGGACAGTATTTCAATGAGCAGTTCTTC.

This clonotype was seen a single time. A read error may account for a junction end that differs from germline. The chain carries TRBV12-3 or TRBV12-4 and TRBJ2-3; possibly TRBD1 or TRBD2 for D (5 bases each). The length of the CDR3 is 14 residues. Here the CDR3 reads CTSSLVRGRGTQYF. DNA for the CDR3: TGTACCAGCAGTTTAGTAAGGGGACGGGGTACGCAGTATTTT.

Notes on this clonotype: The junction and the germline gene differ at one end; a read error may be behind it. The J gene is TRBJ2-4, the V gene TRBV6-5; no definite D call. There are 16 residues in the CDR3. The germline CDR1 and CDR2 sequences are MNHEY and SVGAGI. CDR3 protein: CACSYSGGIAKNIRYF. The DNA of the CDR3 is TGTGCCTGCAGCTACTCGGGCGGAATAGCCAAAAACATTCGGTACTTC.

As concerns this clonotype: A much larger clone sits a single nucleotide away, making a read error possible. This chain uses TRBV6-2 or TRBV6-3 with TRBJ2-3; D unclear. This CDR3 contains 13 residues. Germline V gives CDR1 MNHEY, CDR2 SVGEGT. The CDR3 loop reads CASNYVKRDTQYF. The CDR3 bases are TGTGCCAGCAATTACGTCAAACGGGATACGCAGTATTTT.

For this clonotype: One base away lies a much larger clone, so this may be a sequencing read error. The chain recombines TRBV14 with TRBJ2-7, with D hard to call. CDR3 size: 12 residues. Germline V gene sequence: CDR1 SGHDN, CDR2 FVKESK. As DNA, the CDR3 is TGTGCCAGCGGCCACGGCGGCTACGAGCAGTACTTC. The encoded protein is CASGHGGYEQYF.

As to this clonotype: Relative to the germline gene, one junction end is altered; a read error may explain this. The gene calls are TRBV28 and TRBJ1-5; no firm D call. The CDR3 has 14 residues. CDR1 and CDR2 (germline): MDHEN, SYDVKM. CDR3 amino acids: CASSLASSNQPQHF. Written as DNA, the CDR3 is TGTGCCAGCTCCCTGGCATCTAGCAATCAGCCCCAACATTTT.

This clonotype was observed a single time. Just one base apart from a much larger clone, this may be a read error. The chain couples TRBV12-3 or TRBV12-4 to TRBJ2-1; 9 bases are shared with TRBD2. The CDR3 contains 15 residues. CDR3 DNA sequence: TGTGCCAACAGTTCATTAGCGGGAGCCGGTTATGAGCAGTTCTTC. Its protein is CANSSLAGAGYEQFF.

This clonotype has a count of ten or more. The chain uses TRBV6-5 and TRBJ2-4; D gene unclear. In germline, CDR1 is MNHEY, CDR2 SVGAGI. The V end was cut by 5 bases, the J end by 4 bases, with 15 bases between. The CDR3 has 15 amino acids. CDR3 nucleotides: TGTGCCAGCAGTCCTAACCCTACAATTAAAAACATTCAGTACTTC. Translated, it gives CASSPNPTIKNIQYF.

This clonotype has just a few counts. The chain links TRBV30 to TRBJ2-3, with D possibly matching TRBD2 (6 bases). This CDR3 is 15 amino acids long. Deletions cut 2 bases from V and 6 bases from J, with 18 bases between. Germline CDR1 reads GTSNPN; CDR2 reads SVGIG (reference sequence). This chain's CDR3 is CAWSYAAGERDTQYF. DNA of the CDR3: TGTGCCTGGAGTTATGCAGCGGGCGAGAGGGATACGCAGTATTTT.

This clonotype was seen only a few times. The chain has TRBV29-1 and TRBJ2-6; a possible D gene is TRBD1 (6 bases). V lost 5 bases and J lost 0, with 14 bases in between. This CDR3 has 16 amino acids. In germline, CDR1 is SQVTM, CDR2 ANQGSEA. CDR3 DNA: TGCAGCGTTTTCCGGGACACAGACTCTGGGGCCAACGTCCTGACTTTC. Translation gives CSVFRDTDSGANVLTF.

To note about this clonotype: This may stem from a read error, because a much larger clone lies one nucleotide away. In DNA form, the CDR3 reads TGTGCCAGCAGTTTAGAGGGGGGCCAGGAAAAACTGTTTTTT. This sequence encodes CASSLEGGQEKLFF. The rearrangement uses TRBV12-3 or TRBV12-4 and TRBJ1-4, with D possibly matching TRBD1 (6 bases). Trimming shortened V by 1 base and J by 8 bases, and 11 bases separated the two germline ends. The CDR3 runs to 14 residues.

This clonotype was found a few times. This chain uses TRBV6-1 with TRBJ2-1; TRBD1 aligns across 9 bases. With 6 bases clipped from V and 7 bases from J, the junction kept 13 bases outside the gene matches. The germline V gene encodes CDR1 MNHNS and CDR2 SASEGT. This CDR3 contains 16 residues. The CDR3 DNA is TGTGCCAGCAGCCCGAGACGGACAGGGGATAGGAATGAGCAGTTCTTC. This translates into CASSPRRTGDRNEQFF.

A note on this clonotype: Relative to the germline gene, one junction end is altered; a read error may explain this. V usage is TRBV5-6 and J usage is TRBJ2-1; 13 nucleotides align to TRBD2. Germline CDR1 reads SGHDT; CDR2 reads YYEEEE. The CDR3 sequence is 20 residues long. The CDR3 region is CASSLGTSGNILLSYNKQFF. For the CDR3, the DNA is TGTGCCAGCAGCCTGGGGACTAGCGGGAATATTTTACTCTCCTACAATAAGCAGTTCTTC.

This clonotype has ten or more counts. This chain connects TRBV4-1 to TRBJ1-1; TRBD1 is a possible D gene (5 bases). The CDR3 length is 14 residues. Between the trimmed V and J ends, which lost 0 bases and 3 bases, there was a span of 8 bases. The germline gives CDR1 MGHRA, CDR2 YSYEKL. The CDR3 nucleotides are TGCGCCAGCAGCCAAGATCTACAGGACACTGAAGCTTTCTTT. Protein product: CASSQDLQDTEAFF.

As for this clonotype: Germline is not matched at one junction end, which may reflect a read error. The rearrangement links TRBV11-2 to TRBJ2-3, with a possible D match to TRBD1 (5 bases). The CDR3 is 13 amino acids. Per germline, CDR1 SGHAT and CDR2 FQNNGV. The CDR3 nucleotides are TGTGCTAGCATCTTAATAGGGGCAGATACGCAGTATTTT. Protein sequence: CASILIGADTQYF.

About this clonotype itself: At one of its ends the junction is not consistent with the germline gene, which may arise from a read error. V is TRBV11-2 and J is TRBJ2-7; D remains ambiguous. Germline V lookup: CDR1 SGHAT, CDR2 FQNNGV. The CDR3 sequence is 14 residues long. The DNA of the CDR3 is TGTGCCAGTAGCTTAGTGACGAGAAACTACGAGCAGTATTTC. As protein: CASSLVTRNYEQYF.

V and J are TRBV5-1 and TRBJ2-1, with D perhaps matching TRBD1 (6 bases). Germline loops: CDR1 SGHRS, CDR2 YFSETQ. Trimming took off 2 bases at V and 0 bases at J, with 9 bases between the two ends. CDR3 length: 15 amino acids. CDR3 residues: CASSLGGDSYNEQFF. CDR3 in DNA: TGCGCCAGCAGCTTAGGGGGAGACTCCTACAATGAGCAGTTCTTC.

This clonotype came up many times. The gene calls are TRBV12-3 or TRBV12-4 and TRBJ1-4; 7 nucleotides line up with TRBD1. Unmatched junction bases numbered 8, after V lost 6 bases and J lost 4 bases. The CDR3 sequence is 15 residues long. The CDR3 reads CASRGSDRFNEKLFF. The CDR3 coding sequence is TGTGCCAGCAGGGGATCGGACAGGTTTAATGAAAAACTGTTTTTT.

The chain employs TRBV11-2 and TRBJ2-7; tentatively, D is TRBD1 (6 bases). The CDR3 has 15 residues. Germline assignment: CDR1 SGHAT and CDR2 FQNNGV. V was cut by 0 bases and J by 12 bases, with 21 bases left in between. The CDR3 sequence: CASSLDQVRGYEWYF. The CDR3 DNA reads TGTGCCAGCAGCTTAGATCAGGTCAGGGGCTACGAGTGGTACTTC.

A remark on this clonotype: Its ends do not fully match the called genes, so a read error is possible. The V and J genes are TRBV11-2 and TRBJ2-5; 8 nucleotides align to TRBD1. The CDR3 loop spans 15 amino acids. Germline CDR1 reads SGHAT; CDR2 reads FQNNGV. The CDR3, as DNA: TGTGCCAGTAGCCAAGGACAGGGTGACCAAGAGTCCCAGTACTTC. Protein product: CASSQGQGDQESQYF.

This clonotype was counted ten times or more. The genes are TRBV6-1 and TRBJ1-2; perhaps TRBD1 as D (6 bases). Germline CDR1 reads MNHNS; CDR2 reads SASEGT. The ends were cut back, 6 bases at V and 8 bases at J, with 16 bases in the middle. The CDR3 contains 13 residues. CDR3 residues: CASSETGAGGYTF. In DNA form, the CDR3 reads TGTGCCAGCAGCGAGACAGGTGCCGGGGGCTACACCTTC.

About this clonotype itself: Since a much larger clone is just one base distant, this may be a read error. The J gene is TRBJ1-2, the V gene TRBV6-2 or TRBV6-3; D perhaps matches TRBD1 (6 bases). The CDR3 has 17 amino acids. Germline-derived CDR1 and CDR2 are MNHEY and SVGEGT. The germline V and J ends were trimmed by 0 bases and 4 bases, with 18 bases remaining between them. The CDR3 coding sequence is TGTGCCAGCAGTTACTCTGTCTTGGATGGACAGTGCTATGGCTACACCTTC. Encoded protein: CASSYSVLDGQCYGYTF.

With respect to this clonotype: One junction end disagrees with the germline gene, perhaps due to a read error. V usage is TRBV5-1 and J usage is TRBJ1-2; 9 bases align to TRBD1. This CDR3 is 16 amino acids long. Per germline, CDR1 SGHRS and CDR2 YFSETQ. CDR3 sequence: CASSSSRDRANFGHTF. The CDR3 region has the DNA TGCGCCAGCAGCTCGTCCCGGGACAGGGCTAACTTTGGCCACACCTTC.

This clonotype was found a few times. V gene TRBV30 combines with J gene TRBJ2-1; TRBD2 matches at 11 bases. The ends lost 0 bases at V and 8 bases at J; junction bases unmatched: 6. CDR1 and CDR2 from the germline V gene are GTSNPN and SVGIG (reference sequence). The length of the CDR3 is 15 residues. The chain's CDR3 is CAWSVGLAGGDEQFF. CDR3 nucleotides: TGTGCCTGGAGTGTAGGCCTAGCGGGAGGCGATGAGCAGTTCTTC.

In DNA form, the CDR3 reads TGTGCCAGGCGCGGGACTAGCGGGAGGGCCTTATACGAGCAGTACTTC. Its protein is CARRGTSGRALYEQYF. The J gene is TRBJ2-7, the V gene TRBV11-2; TRBD2 agrees at 16 bases. The trim removed 9 bases at V and 4 bases at J, leaving 9 bases unmatched. This CDR3 spans 16 amino acids. The germline gives CDR1 SGHAT, CDR2 FQNNGV.

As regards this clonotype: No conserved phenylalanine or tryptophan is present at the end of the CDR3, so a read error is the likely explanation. The CDR3 protein is CASSEKRGTQYC. DNA for the CDR3: TGTGCCAGCAGTGAAAAACGGGGGACCCAGTACTGC. This rearrangement joins TRBV2 to TRBJ2-5, with a tentative D call TRBD2 (5 bases). CDR1 and CDR2 (germline): SNHLY, FYNNEI. There are 12 residues in the CDR3. Trimming left V 2 bases short and J 7 bases short, with 8 bases between.

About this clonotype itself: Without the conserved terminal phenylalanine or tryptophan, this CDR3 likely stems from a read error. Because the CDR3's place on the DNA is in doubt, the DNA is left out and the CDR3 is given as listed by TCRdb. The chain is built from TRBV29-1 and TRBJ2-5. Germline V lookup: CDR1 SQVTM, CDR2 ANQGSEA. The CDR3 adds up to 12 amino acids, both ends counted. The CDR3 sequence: CSLGSVDAALYL.